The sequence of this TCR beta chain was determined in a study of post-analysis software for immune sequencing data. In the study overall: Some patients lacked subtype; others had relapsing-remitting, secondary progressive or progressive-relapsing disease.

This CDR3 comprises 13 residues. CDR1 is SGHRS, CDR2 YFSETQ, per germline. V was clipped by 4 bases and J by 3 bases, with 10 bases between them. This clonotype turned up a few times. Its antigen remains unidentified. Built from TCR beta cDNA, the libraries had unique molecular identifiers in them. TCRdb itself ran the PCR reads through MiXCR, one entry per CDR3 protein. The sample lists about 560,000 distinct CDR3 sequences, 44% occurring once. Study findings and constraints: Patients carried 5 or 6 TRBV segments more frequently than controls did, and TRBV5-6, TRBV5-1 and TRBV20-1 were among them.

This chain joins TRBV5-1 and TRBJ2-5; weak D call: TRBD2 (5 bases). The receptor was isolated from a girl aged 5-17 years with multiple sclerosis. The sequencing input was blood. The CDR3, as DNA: TGCGCCAGCAGCGTCGGACTGGAAGAGACCCAGTACTTC. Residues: CASSVGLEETQYF. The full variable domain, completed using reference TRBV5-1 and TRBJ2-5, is KAGVTQTPRYLIKTRGQQVTLSCSPISGHRSVSWYQQTPGQGLQFLFEYFSETQRNKGNFPGRFSGRQFSNSRSEMNVSTLELGDSALYLCASSVGLEETQYFGPGTRLLVL.